A selection of T cell receptor beta chains follows, all from one sample in a study of CD8 T cells in ankylosing spondylitis. TCRdb passed the 5' RACE reads through MiXCR, listing each CDR3 protein once. The table records over 600,000 distinct CDR3 sequences, around a fifth of them present only once. Sequencing was carried out using blood, either unsorted or a sorted T cell fraction (not recorded which). The receptors originated from a male donor with ankylosing spondylitis. Both conserved end residues are part of each CDR3. D genes are given only for firm matches. A clone size is listed for some rows: how often the clone was seen (once, few, many), or a class if it is expanded.

d_gene: -
j_gene: TRBJ1-1
v_gene: TRBV5-1
abundance: -
CDR3aa: CASSLVGGGGTEAFF
CDR3nt: TGCGCCAGCAGCTTGGTTGGGGGGGGCGGCACTGAAGCTTTCTTT

d_gene: -
j_gene: TRBJ1-1
v_gene: TRBV10-3
abundance: few
CDR3aa: CAIKGGGTEAFF
CDR3nt: TGTGCCATCAAGGGCGGGGGCACTGAAGCTTTCTTT

d_gene: TRBD1
j_gene: TRBJ2-1
v_gene: TRBV7-7
abundance: few
CDR3aa: CASSPSGQGGEQFF
CDR3nt: TGTGCCAGCAGCCCATCCGGACAGGGTGGGGAGCAGTTCTTC

d_gene: TRBD2
j_gene: TRBJ2-7
v_gene: TRBV11-2
abundance: few
CDR3aa: CASSRPGLADSSYEQYF
CDR3nt: TGTGCCAGCAGCAGACCGGGACTAGCGGACAGCTCCTACGAGCAGTACTTC

d_gene: TRBD2
j_gene: TRBJ2-5
v_gene: TRBV4-1
abundance: -
CDR3aa: CASSQGGVETQYF
CDR3nt: TGCGCCAGCAGCCAGGGAGGGGTCGAGACCCAGTACTTC

d_gene: -
j_gene: TRBJ1-2
v_gene: TRBV30
abundance: few
CDR3aa: CAWSYGVPNYGYTF
CDR3nt: TGTGCCTGGAGTTACGGCGTACCTAACTATGGCTACACCTTC

d_gene: -
j_gene: TRBJ2-7
v_gene: TRBV27
abundance: few
CDR3aa: CASSLAGISSYEQYF
CDR3nt: TGTGCCAGCAGTTTAGCCGGGATTAGCAGTTACGAGCAGTACTTC

d_gene: -
j_gene: TRBJ2-7
v_gene: TRBV7-9
abundance: -
CDR3aa: CASSLRGPEIYEQYF
CDR3nt: TGTGCCAGCAGCTTACGAGGTCCGGAAATCTACGAGCAGTACTTC

d_gene: -
j_gene: TRBJ1-2
v_gene: TRBV9
abundance: -
CDR3aa: CASSGDRLFGYTF
CDR3nt: TGTGCCAGCAGCGGAGACAGGTTGTTTGGCTACACCTTC

d_gene: -
j_gene: TRBJ1-3
v_gene: TRBV18
abundance: -
CDR3aa: CASSPDTGNTIYF
CDR3nt: TGTGCCAGCTCACCAGACACTGGAAACACCATATATTTT

d_gene: TRBD2
j_gene: TRBJ2-3
v_gene: TRBV27
abundance: -
CDR3aa: CASSLRDYHTDTQYF
CDR3nt: TGTGCCAGCAGTTTGAGGGACTATCACACAGATACGCAGTATTTT

d_gene: TRBD2
j_gene: TRBJ2-5
v_gene: TRBV4-1
abundance: medium-sized
CDR3aa: CASSPGGTYQETQYF
CDR3nt: TGCGCCAGCAGCCCCGGGGGGACTTATCAAGAGACCCAGTACTTC

d_gene: TRBD2
j_gene: TRBJ2-1
v_gene: TRBV10-3
abundance: few
CDR3aa: CAISLAGALNEQFF
CDR3nt: TGTGCCATCAGTCTAGCGGGGGCTCTCAATGAGCAGTTCTTC

d_gene: -
j_gene: TRBJ1-2
v_gene: TRBV28
abundance: -
CDR3aa: CASSSLPGGYTF
CDR3nt: TGTGCCAGCAGTAGTTTACCTGGTGGCTACACCTTC

d_gene: -
j_gene: TRBJ2-7
v_gene: TRBV3-1
abundance: few
CDR3aa: CASSQDPRTYEQYF
CDR3nt: TGTGCCAGCAGCCAAGATCCCAGGACCTACGAGCAGTACTTC

d_gene: TRBD2
j_gene: TRBJ2-1
v_gene: TRBV7-3
abundance: -
CDR3aa: CASSPGVAGGEQFF
CDR3nt: TGTGCCAGCAGTCCGGGGGTAGCGGGAGGGGAGCAGTTCTTC

d_gene: -
j_gene: TRBJ1-2
v_gene: TRBV7-9
abundance: few
CDR3aa: CASSPPHGGYTF
CDR3nt: TGTGCCAGCAGCCCCCCCCACGGGGGCTACACCTTC

d_gene: -
j_gene: TRBJ2-7
v_gene: TRBV4-2
abundance: -
CDR3aa: CASSLPGPPYEQYF
CDR3nt: TGTGCCAGCAGCCTTCCCGGGCCTCCCTACGAGCAGTACTTC

d_gene: -
j_gene: TRBJ1-6
v_gene: TRBV2
abundance: -
CDR3aa: CASSLNIGTGSPLHF
CDR3nt: TGTGCCAGCAGCCTGAACATTGGGACGGGTTCACCCCTCCACTTT

d_gene: -
j_gene: TRBJ1-2
v_gene: TRBV12-3/TRBV12-4
abundance: many
CDR3aa: CASVGFYLNGYTF
CDR3nt: TGTGCCAGCGTGGGCTTTTACCTCAATGGCTACACCTTC

d_gene: -
j_gene: TRBJ1-2
v_gene: TRBV3-1
abundance: -
CDR3aa: CASTHGREDYGYTF
CDR3nt: TGTGCCAGCACCCACGGGCGAGAGGACTATGGCTACACCTTC

d_gene: TRBD2
j_gene: TRBJ2-2
v_gene: TRBV6-5
abundance: -
CDR3aa: CASSYLSGGMDTGELFF
CDR3nt: TGTGCCAGCAGTTACTTATCCGGGGGGATGGACACCGGGGAGCTGTTTTTT

d_gene: -
j_gene: TRBJ2-2
v_gene: TRBV7-8
abundance: few
CDR3aa: CATGAGRANTGELFF
CDR3nt: TGTGCCACGGGGGCGGGGCGAGCGAACACCGGGGAGCTGTTTTTT

d_gene: -
j_gene: TRBJ2-7
v_gene: TRBV29-1
abundance: -
CDR3aa: CSVEGGDSSYEQYF
CDR3nt: TGCAGCGTTGAGGGCGGCGATAGCTCCTACGAGCAGTACTTC

d_gene: TRBD1
j_gene: TRBJ2-7
v_gene: TRBV20-1
abundance: few
CDR3aa: CSAPSGQGSYEQYF
CDR3nt: TGCAGTGCTCCCTCGGGACAGGGATCCTACGAGCAGTACTTC

d_gene: TRBD1
j_gene: TRBJ2-1
v_gene: TRBV6-5
abundance: -
CDR3aa: CASSSDGTGGNEQFF
CDR3nt: TGTGCCAGCAGTTCGGACGGGACAGGGGGCAATGAGCAGTTCTTC

d_gene: TRBD2
j_gene: TRBJ2-2
v_gene: TRBV24-1
abundance: few
CDR3aa: CATRSGSAGELFF
CDR3nt: TGTGCCACCAGAAGCGGGAGCGCCGGGGAGCTGTTTTTT

d_gene: -
j_gene: TRBJ1-2
v_gene: TRBV12-3/TRBV12-4
abundance: many
CDR3aa: CASSPPRADSPLGGYTF
CDR3nt: TGTGCCAGCAGCCCCCCTAGGGCAGACAGTCCCTTGGGGGGCTACACCTTC

d_gene: -
j_gene: TRBJ1-1
v_gene: TRBV7-9
abundance: -
CDR3aa: CASKKGTDTEAFF
CDR3nt: TGTGCCAGCAAAAAGGGGACTGACACTGAAGCTTTCTTT

d_gene: -
j_gene: TRBJ2-2
v_gene: TRBV9
abundance: -
CDR3aa: CASSEGGRNTGELFF
CDR3nt: TGTGCCAGCAGCGAGGGGGGACGGAACACCGGGGAGCTGTTTTTT

d_gene: -
j_gene: TRBJ2-5
v_gene: TRBV11-2
abundance: -
CDR3aa: CASSSVEDREETLYF
CDR3nt: TGTGCCAGCAGCTCCGTTGAGGATCGAGAAGAGACCCTGTACTTC

d_gene: TRBD2
j_gene: TRBJ2-7
v_gene: TRBV12-3/TRBV12-4
abundance: many
CDR3aa: CASSLTGGPYEQYF
CDR3nt: TGTGCCAGCAGTTTAACGGGGGGGCCTTACGAGCAGTACTTC

d_gene: TRBD1
j_gene: TRBJ2-2
v_gene: TRBV7-2
abundance: few
CDR3aa: CASSSQGFLTGELFF
CDR3nt: TGTGCCAGCAGCTCACAGGGGTTCCTCACCGGGGAGCTGTTTTTT

d_gene: -
j_gene: TRBJ2-7
v_gene: TRBV5-1
abundance: few
CDR3aa: CASSLADNSYEQYF
CDR3nt: TGCGCCAGCAGCTTGGCGGACAACTCCTACGAGCAGTACTTC

d_gene: TRBD1
j_gene: TRBJ1-5
v_gene: TRBV12-3/TRBV12-4
abundance: many
CDR3aa: CASRAGTGEQPQHF
CDR3nt: TGTGCCAGCAGAGCGGGGACAGGGGAACAGCCCCAGCATTTT

d_gene: -
j_gene: TRBJ2-3
v_gene: TRBV4-1
abundance: few
CDR3aa: CASSQVVPPSGSRTDTQYF
CDR3nt: TGCGCCAGCAGCCAAGTGGTGCCTCCTTCAGGGTCACGCACAGATACGCAGTATTTT

d_gene: -
j_gene: TRBJ2-5
v_gene: TRBV15
abundance: once
CDR3aa: CATSIQGTETQYF
CDR3nt: TGTGCCACCAGCATCCAGGGTACAGAGACCCAGTACTTC

d_gene: -
j_gene: TRBJ1-4
v_gene: TRBV7-9
abundance: -
CDR3aa: CATRAATNEKLFF
CDR3nt: TGTGCCACCCGGGCCGCAACTAATGAAAAACTGTTTTTT

d_gene: -
j_gene: TRBJ2-7
v_gene: TRBV21-1
abundance: -
CDR3aa: CASSKNFGQGSYEQYF
CDR3nt: -

d_gene: TRBD2
j_gene: TRBJ2-1
v_gene: TRBV12-3/TRBV12-4
abundance: -
CDR3aa: CASSSTSGGAYNEQFF
CDR3nt: TGTGCCAGCAGTAGTACTAGCGGGGGGGCGTACAATGAGCAGTTCTTC

d_gene: -
j_gene: TRBJ1-4
v_gene: TRBV5-1
abundance: -
CDR3aa: CASSLDGRPATNEKLFF
CDR3nt: TGCGCCAGCAGCTTGGACGGCAGGCCGGCAACTAATGAAAAACTGTTTTTT

d_gene: -
j_gene: TRBJ2-1
v_gene: TRBV10-3
abundance: few
CDR3aa: CAISEGMAGASYNEQFF
CDR3nt: TGTGCCATCAGTGAAGGTATGGCAGGAGCCTCCTACAATGAGCAGTTCTTC

d_gene: -
j_gene: TRBJ1-5
v_gene: TRBV4-2
abundance: -
CDR3aa: CASSQEVFNQPQHF
CDR3nt: TGTGCCAGCAGCCAAGAGGTTTTCAATCAGCCCCAGCATTTT

d_gene: -
j_gene: TRBJ1-3
v_gene: TRBV6-1
abundance: many
CDR3aa: CASSTLTGPGNTIYF
CDR3nt: TGTGCCAGCAGTACCTTAACAGGGCCTGGAAACACCATATATTTT